Reported below is one T cell receptor beta chain. The count of this clone is one. The specificity of this receptor is unknown. No clone much larger than this one lies a single base away; base qualities are absent. The donors belonged to the validation cohort of over a hundred subjects, which was separate from the roughly 670-subject first cohort. The sample originates from a study of cytomegalovirus exposure and HLA in healthy donors (dated by TCRdb to about 2017). About the full investigation: According to a later analysis, the 120 or so validation repertoires were produced on the same platform as the roughly 720 repertoires of the first cohort. The aim of the study was to test whether cataloging public T cell receptors could identify signatures of past pathogen exposure. Besides the first cohort of 500 to 700 subjects, a separate validation cohort made up of 120 different subjects was used. The study combined high-throughput TCR immunosequencing, statistical association of individual TCRs with disease status, and machine learning to predict cytomegalovirus infection status.

Measured from the cysteine to the phenylalanine, the CDR3 is 15 residues long. Left in the record is the CDR3 DNA by itself, 45 bases read in frame from the first base. Via the germline V gene, CDR1 is KGHSH and CDR2 LQKENI. Trimming accounts for 5 bases at V and 1 base at J, while the number of junction bases matched to no gene is 2. Library prep was done by the immunoSEQ multiplex PCR assay. The source study handled its data this way. A statistical classification framework was built for diagnosing cytomegalovirus status from the catalog of TCR beta chain sequences. What TCRdb holds here is the immuneACCESS table cut down to in-frame rearrangements. Part of the clones is not present; checked against another copy, under half of the missing clones reflect an unresolved V gene, and the others are unexplained. The V and J calls and clone size come from that table; D and trimming were worked out from the DNA. This sample comprises fewer than 55,000 clones, about 91% of them detected only once. More than 1.4% of the sample rests with the top ten.

Here is what the overall study found, with its caveats: In the study, about 150 TCR beta chains were listed as associated with cytomegalovirus. The authors suggested that the approach could potentially be generalized to other disease states and immunological phenotypes. The validation cohort had no HLA typing available for a later analysis, so co-occurrence within that cohort was assessed over all 120 repertoires. Three of the identified cytomegalovirus-associated TCR beta chains were confirmed in vitro to be specific for cytomegalovirus antigens. The classifier was reported to diagnose cytomegalovirus status with high specificity and sensitivity in both the original and validation cohorts. In a later analysis, TCRs clustered in the first cohort were found to also tend to co-occur in the 120 or so validation repertoires, with approximately 93% of cluster scores above 0. Across donors, most TCR sequences were observed very rarely, whereas some public TCRs were present in many individuals.

The rearranged chain carries TRBV18 and TRBJ2-7; 13 central bases correspond to TRBD2. The sequence derives from a man between 18 and 29 years old in good health and CMV-seronegative. The sequenced sample consisted of PBMCs. For the CDR3, the sequence is CASSSLAGGSYEQYF. The base sequence is TGTGCCAGCTCATCACTAGCGGGAGGGTCCTACGAGCAGTACTTC.